The 18 T cell receptor beta chains listed next were all sequenced from one sample in a study of immune heterogeneity within non-small cell lung tumors. Bulk tumor genomic DNA, roughly 590 ng per sample, was used as template. Several biopsies were collected from each primary tumor during surgery. They were spaced as far apart as possible within the tumor mass. Undergoing curative surgery were patients whose non-small cell lung cancer was untreated and newly diagnosed. TCR beta CDR3 was amplified by multiplex PCR, first round around 10 cycles, 32 V and 13 J primers. TCRdb passed the multiplex PCR reads through MiXCR, listing each CDR3 protein once. The sample consists of approximately 29,000 distinct CDR3 sequences, around 30% of them appearing once. The material sequenced was lung tumor tissue. Receptors originate from a man in his forties with non-small cell lung cancer.

This clonotype is categorized as medium-sized. This chain uses TRBV2 with TRBJ1-5; D is undetermined. Germline lookup yields CDR1 SNHLY and CDR2 FYNNEI. V lost 8 bases and J lost 5, with 16 bases in between. This CDR3 contains 14 residues. The DNA of the CDR3 is TGTGCCAGCCACCTGGAGGGAGTAGATCAGCCCCAGCATTTT. Its translation: CASHLEGVDQPQHF.

This clonotype was picked up a small number of times. The rearrangement links TRBV7-6 to TRBJ2-1; TRBD2 might be the D (6 bases). Trimming left V 2 bases short and J 1 base short, with 9 bases between. The CDR3 spans 15 residues. Germline V CDR1 and CDR2: SGHVS, FNYEAQ. DNA of the CDR3: TGTGCCAGCAGCTTATTTCGGGAGTCCTACAATGAGCAGTTCTTC. Its translation is CASSLFRESYNEQFF.

This clonotype was seen repeatedly, ten times or more. This chain links TRBV5-1 with TRBJ2-1; D is perhaps TRBD2 (6 bases). Trimming stripped 0 bases from V and 2 bases from J, with 12 bases between. Germline CDR1 is SGHRS and CDR2 is YFSETQ. The CDR3 contains 16 residues. The CDR3 nucleotides are TGCGCCAGCAGCTTGGATGCGGGGCTTACCTACAATGAGCAGTTCTTC. It encodes CASSLDAGLTYNEQFF. The variable domain in full, with the rest retrieved from reference TRBV5-1 and TRBJ2-1, is KAGVTQTPRYLIKTRGQQVTLSCSPISGHRSVSWYQQTPGQGLQFLFEYFSETQRNKGNFPGRFSGRQFSNSRSEMNVSTLELGDSALYLCASSLDAGLTYNEQFFGPGTRLTVL.

Ten or more counts support this clonotype. The CDR3 sequence: CASSRTQSNSPLHF. CDR3 DNA: TGTGCCAGCAGCCGGACACAGTCTAATTCACCCCTCCACTTT. This rearrangement joins TRBV12-3 or TRBV12-4 to TRBJ1-6, with D perhaps TRBD1 (5 bases). The CDR3 covers 14 residues. V was cut by 6 bases and J by 6 bases, with 12 bases left in between.

A note on this clonotype: A clone one base away is much larger, so this may be a read error. This rearrangement joins TRBV30 to TRBJ1-5; possible D gene TRBD1, 5 bases. This CDR3 has 14 residues. Deletions cut 1 base from V and 3 bases from J, with 10 bases between. CDR1 is GTSNPN and CDR2 is SVGIG in the germline V gene (reference sequence). CDR3 nucleotides: TGTGCCTGGAGTGCCAGACAGTTCAATCAGCCCCAGCATTTT. Protein: CAWSARQFNQPQHF.

This clonotype was recorded a few times. One end of the junction does not line up with germline, which may come from a read error. CDR3 nucleotides: TGTGCAAGCAGCCAAGAGCGCGGTGGAAACTATGGCTACACCTTC. The encoded protein is CASSQERGGNYGYTF. The chain uses TRBV4-2 and TRBJ1-2; D unresolved. CDR3 length: 15 residues. Looked up from germline, CDR1 is LGHNA and CDR2 is YNFKEQ.

Details on this clonotype: It may be a read error: a sequence one base away is much more abundant. The V gene is TRBV7-2, the J gene TRBJ2-7; no firm D call. Germline-derived CDR1 and CDR2 are SGHTA and FQGNSA. V dropped 3 bases and J dropped 0 bases, with 6 bases sitting between them. The CDR3 covers 13 residues. The CDR3 DNA follows: TGTGCCAGCAGCTTCCCGGTCTCCTACGAGCAGTACTTC. Residues: CASSFPVSYEQYF.

This clonotype was counted at least ten times. V gene TRBV10-3 combines with J gene TRBJ2-3, with 8 bases lining up with TRBD1. V shed 2 bases, J shed 6 bases, and the junction held 7 bases outside the gene matches. This CDR3 comprises 15 residues. Germline V gives CDR1 ENHRY, CDR2 SYGVKD. CDR3 coding DNA: TGTGCCATCAGTGAGGGGCAGGGGGCGAGGGATACGCAGTATTTT. Translated: CAISEGQGARDTQYF.

This clonotype showed up just a few times. V gene TRBV6-1 combines with J gene TRBJ1-1; D is unresolved. Per the germline V gene, CDR1 is MNHNS and CDR2 is SASEGT. V lost 4 bases and J 0 bases, leaving 12 bases between the germline ends. The CDR3 is made up of 15 amino acids. CDR3 loop: CASSGAGRMNTEAFF. CDR3 nucleotide sequence: TGTGCCAGCAGTGGGGCCGGGAGAATGAACACTGAAGCTTTCTTT.

This clonotype was found a few times. The rearrangement links TRBV5-5 to TRBJ1-2; D not resolved. In germline, CDR1 is SGHKS, CDR2 YYEKEE (reference sequence). Trimming cost V 1 base and J 3 bases, with 10 bases left between them. The CDR3 extends over 14 amino acids. CDR3 coding DNA: TGTGCCAGCAGCTTGAATGACCGATACTATGGCTACACCTTC. It codes for CASSLNDRYYGYTF.

The DNA for the CDR3 is TGCAGTGCTAGAGATGGTGAAGGGTCGCGGGTACTAGCTTTCTTT. This sequence encodes CSARDGEGSRVLAFF. This chain connects TRBV20-1 to TRBJ1-1; D gene unclear. Trimming took 0 bases from V and 10 from J, leaving 21 bases between them. CDR3 length: 15 amino acids. Germline assignment: CDR1 DFQATT and CDR2 SNEGSKA (reference sequence).

This clonotype was seen at least ten times. The V gene is TRBV6-1, the J gene TRBJ2-1; tentative D call: TRBD2 (5 bases). Germline V gene lookup returns CDR1 MNHNS and CDR2 SASEGT. With 8 bases removed from V and 10 bases from J, the gap between germline ends came to 24 bases. The CDR3 spans 15 residues. CDR3 sequence: CASGPASGSISEQFF. The CDR3 DNA is TGTGCCAGCGGGCCCGCGAGCGGCTCTATAAGCGAGCAGTTCTTC.

The chain links TRBV12-3 or TRBV12-4 to TRBJ1-5; TRBD1 matches at 7 bases. Germline trimming cut 4 bases from V and 0 bases from J; bases unmatched to any gene: 12. The CDR3 length is 18 residues. The CDR3 bases are TGTGCCAGCAGTTCTCCCCCCAGACAGGGATTTAGCAATCAGCCCCAGCATTTT. Amino acids: CASSSPPRQGFSNQPQHF.

The table lists this clonotype with many counts. V is TRBV7-9 and J is TRBJ2-3; TRBD2 matches at 11 bases. From germline, CDR1 is SEHNR and CDR2 FQNEAQ (reference sequence). Trimming removed 5 bases from V and 2 bases from J; junction bases left unmatched: 3. The CDR3 is 15 amino acids. CDR3 region: CASSQTSGVTDTQYF. The CDR3 DNA reads TGTGCCAGCAGCCAGACTAGCGGGGTCACAGATACGCAGTATTTT.

With respect to this clonotype: A read error is possible here, since a much larger clone lies one base away. The chain employs TRBV20-1 and TRBJ2-1; 8 bases match TRBD1. The CDR3 covers 12 residues. V was pared by 8 bases and J by 7 bases, with 7 bases of the junction left unmatched. Germline values: CDR1 DFQATT, CDR2 SNEGSKA (reference sequence). The chain's CDR3 is CSTGQGQNEQFF. The CDR3 region has the DNA TGCAGTACCGGACAGGGTCAAAATGAGCAGTTCTTC.

The CDR3 coding sequence is TGTGCCAGCAGCCTTAGCGGGTGCTCCTACAATGAGCAGTTCTTC. It codes for CASSLSGCSYNEQFF. The V and J genes are TRBV7-3 and TRBJ2-1; 7 nucleotides align to TRBD2. The V and J ends lost 5 bases and 0 bases, in that order; junction bases with no gene match: 4. CDR1 is SGHTA, CDR2 FQGTGA, per germline. The CDR3 runs to 15 residues.

Ten or more counts support this clonotype. The chain uses TRBV30 and TRBJ2-7, with a tentative D call TRBD1 (6 bases). Germline V lookup: CDR1 GTSNPN, CDR2 SVGIG (reference sequence). V was pared by 5 bases and J by 1 base, with 15 bases between. This CDR3 comprises 14 residues. Written as DNA, the CDR3 is TGTGCCTGGTCCAGGGGTGGTGGGTCCTACGAGCAGTACTTC. This gives the protein CAWSRGGGSYEQYF.

In its sample, this clonotype was seen once. A read error may produce the germline difference seen at one junction end. This chain uses TRBV13 with TRBJ2-3, with 9 bases identical to TRBD1. This CDR3 has 15 amino acids. Germline CDR1 PRHDT, CDR2 FYEKMQ (reference sequence). The CDR3 reads CAGSLRDRDTDTQYF. CDR3 bases: TGTGCCGGCAGCTTAAGGGACAGGGACACAGATACGCAGTATTTT. Together with reference TRBV13 and TRBJ2-3, the CDR3 gives the full variable domain: AAGVIQSPRHLIKEKRETATLKCYPIPRHDTVYWYQQGPGQDPQFLISFYEKMQSDKGSIPDRFSAQQFSDYHSELNMSSLELGDSALYFCAGSLRDRDTDTQYFGPGTRLTVL.